This T cell receptor (beta chain) was identified during a study of shared clonotypes between healthy human individuals. The CDR3 loop spans 13 amino acids. The V end lost 0 bases, the J end lost 12 bases, and 12 bases lay between the germline ends. Germline-derived CDR1 and CDR2 are MNHEY and SMNVEV (reference sequence). The method was immunoSEQ multiplex PCR; TCRdb's version includes in-frame clones alone and lacks a portion of them. The repertoire consists of about 580,000 clones, with 95% to 98% occurring once and the leading ten covering 0.3%. Naive CD8 cells lacked CD45RO, underwent positive selection for CCR7 and left out terminally differentiated effector memory CD45RA+ cells.

The source of this sequence is a man aged 25 to 40 in good health. The chain carries TRBV27 and TRBJ2-1; perhaps TRBD2 as D (6 bases). Specimen: naive CD8+ T cells sorted from blood. The CDR3 loop reads CASSLSAVGGQFF. The CDR3 DNA is TGTGCCAGCAGTTTATCGGCTGTGGGAGGGCAGTTCTTC.